This entry concerns a single T cell receptor (beta chain). The data belong to a study of blood T cell repertoires in COVID-19. Study-wide context: The United States, Italy and Spain provided the acute and convalescent COVID-19 samples.

Using immunoSEQ multiplex PCR, the repertoire was profiled, and TCRdb retains in-frame clones only, with some absent. The table includes about 210,000 clones, about 91% detected once. This TCR was sampled from a woman in her 40s with acute or convalescent COVID-19. Material: peripheral blood.

DNA for the CDR3: TGTGCCAGCAGACTGACAGGGGGGAACTATGGCTACACCTTC. Translating it yields CASRLTGGNYGYTF. The chain employs TRBV27 and TRBJ1-2; TRBD1 matches at 9 bases. Per germline, CDR1 MNHEY and CDR2 SMNVEV (reference sequence). With 6 bases clipped from V and 2 bases from J, the junction kept 4 bases outside the gene matches. This CDR3 spans 14 amino acids.